Detailed here is one T cell receptor (beta chain). The sample comes from a study of blood T cell repertoires in COVID-19. The overall study: The origin of the acute and convalescent COVID-19 samples was the United States, Italy and Spain. The analysed material was cDNA or gDNA that came from T cells, B-cell-depleted T cells, or PBMCs.

The CDR3 runs 13 residues. Germline V gives CDR1 MRHNA, CDR2 SNTAGT. Trimming shortened V by 5 bases and J by 8 bases, and 13 bases separated the two germline ends. Sequencing was performed with immunoSEQ multiplex PCR; in TCRdb, only in-frame clones are kept and a portion is missing. The table includes just over 75,000 clones, around nine tenths detected once. The sequencing input was peripheral blood. This clonotype originated in a woman of 80 years or more with active or convalescent COVID-19. The rearrangement links TRBV6-4 to TRBJ2-1; TRBD2 might be the D (6 bases). DNA for the CDR3: TGTGCCAGCAGTAGAGAGGAGGGCTATGAGCAGTTCTTC. Translation gives CASSREEGYEQFF.